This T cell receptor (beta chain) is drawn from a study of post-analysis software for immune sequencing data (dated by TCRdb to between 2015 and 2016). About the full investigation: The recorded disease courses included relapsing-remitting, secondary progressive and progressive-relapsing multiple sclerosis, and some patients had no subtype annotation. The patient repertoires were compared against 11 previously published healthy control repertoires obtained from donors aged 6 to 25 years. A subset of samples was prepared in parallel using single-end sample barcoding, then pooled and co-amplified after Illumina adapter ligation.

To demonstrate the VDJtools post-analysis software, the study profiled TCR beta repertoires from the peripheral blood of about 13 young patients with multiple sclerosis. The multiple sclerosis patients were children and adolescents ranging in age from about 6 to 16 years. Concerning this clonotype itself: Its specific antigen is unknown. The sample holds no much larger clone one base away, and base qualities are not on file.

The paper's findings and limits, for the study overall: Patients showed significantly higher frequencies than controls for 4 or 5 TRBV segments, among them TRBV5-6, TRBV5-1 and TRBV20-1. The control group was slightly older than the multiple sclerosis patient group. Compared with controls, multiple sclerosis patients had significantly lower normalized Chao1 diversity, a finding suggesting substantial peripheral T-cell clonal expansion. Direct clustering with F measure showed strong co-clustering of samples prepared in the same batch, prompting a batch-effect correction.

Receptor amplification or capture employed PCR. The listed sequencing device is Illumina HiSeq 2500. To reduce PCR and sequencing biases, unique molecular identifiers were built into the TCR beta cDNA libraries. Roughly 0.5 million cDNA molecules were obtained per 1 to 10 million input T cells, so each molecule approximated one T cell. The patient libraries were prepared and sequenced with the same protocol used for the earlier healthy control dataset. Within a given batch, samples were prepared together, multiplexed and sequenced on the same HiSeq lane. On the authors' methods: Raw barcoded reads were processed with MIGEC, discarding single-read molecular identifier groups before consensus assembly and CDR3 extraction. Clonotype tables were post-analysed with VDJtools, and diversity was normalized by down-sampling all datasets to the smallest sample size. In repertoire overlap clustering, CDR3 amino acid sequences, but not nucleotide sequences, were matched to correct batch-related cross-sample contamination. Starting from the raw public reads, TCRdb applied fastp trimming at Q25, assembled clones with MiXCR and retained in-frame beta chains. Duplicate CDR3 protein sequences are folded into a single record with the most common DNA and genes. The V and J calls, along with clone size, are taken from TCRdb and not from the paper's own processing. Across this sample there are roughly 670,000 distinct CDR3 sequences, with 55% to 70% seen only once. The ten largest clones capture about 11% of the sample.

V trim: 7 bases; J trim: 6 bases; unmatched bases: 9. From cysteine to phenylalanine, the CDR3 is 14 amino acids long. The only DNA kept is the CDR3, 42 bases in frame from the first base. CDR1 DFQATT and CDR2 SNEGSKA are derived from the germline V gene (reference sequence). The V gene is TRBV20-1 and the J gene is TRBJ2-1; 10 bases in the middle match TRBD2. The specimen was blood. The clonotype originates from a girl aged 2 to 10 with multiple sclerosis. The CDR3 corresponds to CSVGPSGSLNEQFF. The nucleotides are TGCAGTGTCGGTCCTAGCGGGAGTCTCAATGAGCAGTTCTTC.